The clone carrying this T cell receptor beta chain was detected only a few times. Its antigen is unknown. The CDR3 loop spans 15 amino acids. Germline CDR1 LGHNA, CDR2 YSLEER. Trimming cost V 5 bases and J 7 bases; bases outside gene matches: 6. These data belong to a study of cytomegalovirus exposure and HLA in healthy donors. The study, taken as a whole, reports: Cytomegalovirus-associated status was assigned to roughly 160 TCR beta chains. Rarity held for most TCR sequences, but there were some public TCRs that occurred in many donors. TCR beta V segments were, for the most part, productive about 87% or about 30% of the time in an earlier analysis.

Amplification used 60 Vbeta primers and 13 Jbeta primers. Libraries were prepared by immunoSEQ multiplex PCR; TCRdb keeps only in-frame clonotypes and omits some of them. The table shows hundreds of thousands of clones, with around 89% occurring only once. The chain couples TRBV4-3 to TRBJ2-1; 12 nucleotides align to TRBD2. Sequencing was performed on PBMCs. The source is a woman younger than 35 in good health and CMV-seronegative. DNA for the CDR3: TGCGCCAGCAGCTCACTAGCGGGGGGATTTAATGAGCAGTTCTTC. This encodes CASSSLAGGFNEQFF.